Listed below are T cell receptor beta chains from one sample, sequenced in a study of blood T cell repertoires in COVID-19. Assay: immunoSEQ multiplex PCR; the TCRdb copy retains only in-frame clones and omits some. The table includes 120,000 to 150,000 clones, 80% to 90% detected once. The specimen was PBMCs or T cells enriched from blood (not recorded which). The receptors come from a woman in her forties or fifties with acute COVID-19. Each CDR3 is given with its conserved first and last residue. A D gene is named only where the DNA matches it firmly. Not all rows give a size; the values are once, few, many and, for expanded clones, a class.

D: TRBD2; size: .; J: TRBJ2-1; V: TRBV24-1; CDR3: CATSDPPKLAIKQFF; DNA: TGTGCCACCAGTGATCCCCCCAAACTAGCGATTAAGCAGTTCTTC
D: TRBD2; size: .; J: TRBJ2-1; V: TRBV19; CDR3: CASSGGGSGRRYNEQFF; DNA: TGTGCCAGTAGCGGGGGGGGTAGCGGGAGGAGGTACAATGAGCAGTTCTTC
D: .; size: .; J: TRBJ2-4; V: TRBV9; CDR3: CASSWGSGGEVQYF; DNA: TGTGCCAGCAGCTGGGGTAGCGGAGGTGAGGTTCAGTACTTC
D: TRBD2; size: .; J: TRBJ2-2; V: TRBV18; CDR3: CASSPRLAEWGTGELFF; DNA: TGTGCCAGCTCACCGAGACTAGCGGAGTGGGGTACCGGGGAGCTGTTTTTT
D: .; size: .; J: TRBJ1-2; V: TRBV21-1; CDR3: CASSKEVVGTGGVGGYTF; DNA: TGTGCCAGCAGCAAAGAGGTGGTCGGGACAGGGGGCGTGGGTGGCTACACCTTC
D: TRBD2; size: .; J: TRBJ2-2; V: TRBV10-3; CDR3: CAISESGSGKNTGELFF; DNA: TGTGCCATCAGTGAGTCGGGTAGCGGGAAGAACACCGGGGAGCTGTTTTTT
D: .; size: .; J: TRBJ2-7; V: TRBV28; CDR3: CASRKGQNSYEQYF; DNA: TGTGCCAGCAGGAAAGGACAAAACTCCTACGAGCAGTACTTC
D: TRBD1; size: .; J: TRBJ1-2; V: TRBV27; CDR3: CASSGTGTVSGYTF; DNA: TGTGCCAGCAGTGGCACCGGGACAGTTTCTGGCTACACCTTC
D: .; size: .; J: TRBJ2-1; V: TRBV15; CDR3: CATSRDLQISYNEQFF; DNA: TGTGCCACCAGCAGAGATCTCCAGATCTCCTACAATGAGCAGTTCTTC
D: TRBD1; size: .; J: TRBJ2-5; V: TRBV29-1; CDR3: CSVGGQGGTQYF; DNA: TGCAGCGTTGGGGGACAGGGGGGGACCCAGTACTTC
D: TRBD2; size: .; J: TRBJ2-1; V: TRBV20-1; CDR3: CSASGLAGVSSSYNEQFF; DNA: TGCAGTGCTAGTGGGCTAGCGGGAGTATCGAGCTCCTACAATGAGCAGTTCTTC
D: TRBD2; size: .; J: TRBJ2-7; V: TRBV7-9; CDR3: CASSLPGGYEQYF; DNA: TGTGCCAGCAGCTTACCCGGGGGGTACGAGCAGTACTTC
D: TRBD1; size: few; J: TRBJ1-5; V: TRBV2; CDR3: CASSGDRGNQPQHF; DNA: TGTGCCAGCAGCGGAGACAGGGGCAATCAGCCCCAGCATTTT
D: TRBD2; size: once; J: TRBJ2-5; V: TRBV7-9; CDR3: CASSLGKIAGGHVVETQYF; DNA: TGTGCCAGCAGCTTAGGGAAGATAGCGGGAGGCCACGTAGTAGAGACCCAGTACTTC
D: .; size: .; J: TRBJ1-1; V: TRBV5-6; CDR3: CASSVGHLNTEAFF; DNA: TGTGCCAGCAGCGTGGGACACCTGAACACTGAAGCTTTCTTT
D: TRBD1; size: .; J: TRBJ1-5; V: TRBV4-1; CDR3: CASSQVETGGNQPQHF; DNA: TGCGCCAGCAGCCAAGTTGAGACAGGGGGGAATCAGCCCCAGCATTTT
D: .; size: .; J: TRBJ1-5; V: TRBV4-2; CDR3: CASSQDPSNSNQPQHF; DNA: TGTGCCAGCAGCCAAGATCCGAGTAATAGCAATCAGCCCCAGCATTTT
D: TRBD2; size: .; J: TRBJ2-1; V: TRBV5-6; CDR3: CASSSRGLGDNEQFF; DNA: TGTGCCAGCAGCTCACGGGGACTAGGGGACAATGAGCAGTTCTTC
D: .; size: .; J: TRBJ1-1; V: TRBV14; CDR3: CASSTGLNTEAFF; DNA: TGTGCCAGCAGCACAGGGTTGAACACTGAAGCTTTCTTT
D: TRBD2; size: .; J: TRBJ2-1; V: TRBV10-3; CDR3: CAISEGLAEPNEQFF; DNA: TGTGCCATCTCAGAAGGACTAGCGGAACCCAATGAGCAGTTCTTC
D: .; size: once; J: TRBJ1-1; V: TRBV7-9; CDR3: CASSYGGRAFF; DNA: TGTGCCAGCAGCTATGGGGGGAGGGCTTTCTTT
D: .; size: once; J: TRBJ1-2; V: TRBV24-1; CDR3: CATSGPTGPANYGYTF; DNA: TGTGCCACCAGTGGGCCGACAGGCCCAGCTAACTATGGCTACACCTTC
D: TRBD1; size: .; J: TRBJ2-7; V: TRBV29-1; CDR3: CSVSGTGAYEQYF; DNA: TGCAGCGTTTCCGGGACAGGGGCCTACGAGCAGTACTTC
D: .; size: .; J: TRBJ2-7; V: TRBV24-1; CDR3: CATSSRENPYEQYF; DNA: TGTGCCACCAGTAGCCGGGAGAATCCCTACGAGCAGTACTTC
D: TRBD2; size: .; J: TRBJ2-7; V: TRBV6-5; CDR3: CAIHGTSGSYEQYF; DNA: TGTGCCATCCACGGGACTAGCGGCTCCTACGAGCAGTACTTC
D: .; size: .; J: TRBJ2-5; V: TRBV21-1; CDR3: CASPEAAQETQYF; DNA: TGTGCCAGCCCAGAAGCGGCCCAAGAGACCCAGTACTTC
D: .; size: .; J: TRBJ2-2; V: TRBV6-5; CDR3: CASSPTNTGELFF; DNA: TGTGCCAGCAGTCCGACTAACACCGGGGAGCTGTTTTTT
D: TRBD2; size: .; J: TRBJ2-1; V: TRBV27; CDR3: CASSLSIGLDFYNEQFF; DNA: TGTGCCAGCAGTTTATCCATCGGACTAGACTTTTACAATGAGCAGTTCTTC
D: .; size: .; J: TRBJ2-5; V: TRBV7-6; CDR3: CASSLEGRPQETQYF; DNA: TGTGCCAGCAGCTTAGAGGGGCGTCCTCAAGAGACCCAGTACTTC
D: TRBD2; size: .; J: TRBJ2-1; V: TRBV5-1; CDR3: CATSRTAGAGNEQFF; DNA: TGCGCCACCTCACGGACGGCGGGAGCAGGCAATGAGCAGTTCTTC
D: .; size: once; J: TRBJ2-7; V: TRBV2; CDR3: CASVRAGDGSYEQYF; DNA: TGTGCCAGCGTCCGGGCAGGGGACGGCTCCTACGAGCAGTACTTC
D: .; size: .; J: TRBJ2-3; V: TRBV9; CDR3: CASSVGRAPSTDTQYF; DNA: TGTGCCAGCAGCGTAGGGCGGGCCCCTAGCACAGATACGCAGTATTTT
D: TRBD1; size: few; J: TRBJ1-2; V: TRBV12-3/TRBV12-4; CDR3: CASRPGTAYGYTF; DNA: TGTGCCAGCAGACCTGGGACAGCCTATGGCTACACCTTC
D: TRBD2; size: .; J: TRBJ2-2; V: TRBV24-1; CDR3: CATSVPSGSPNTGELFF; DNA: TGTGCCACCAGTGTTCCTAGCGGGAGCCCTAACACCGGGGAGCTGTTTTTT
D: .; size: .; J: TRBJ2-1; V: TRBV12-5; CDR3: CASGLVRISGPQFF; DNA: TGTGCTAGTGGTTTGGTACGAATTAGCGGCCCCCAGTTCTTC
D: TRBD2; size: .; J: TRBJ2-2; V: TRBV9; CDR3: CASSVEMGIVGGRSGELFF; DNA: TGTGCCAGCAGCGTAGAGATGGGAATAGTGGGCGGGAGATCCGGGGAGCTGTTTTTT
D: .; size: .; J: TRBJ1-2; V: TRBV7-9; CDR3: CASSLEGRRSYGYTF; DNA: TGTGCCAGCAGCCTCGAGGGCAGGCGATCCTATGGCTACACCTTC
D: TRBD1; size: .; J: TRBJ2-7; V: TRBV6-2/TRBV6-3; CDR3: CASSSPTGNYEQYF; DNA: TGTGCCAGCAGTTCACCGACAGGGAACTACGAGCAGTACTTC
D: .; size: .; J: TRBJ1-2; V: TRBV4-3; CDR3: CASSQDSNYGYTF; DNA: TGCGCCAGCAGCCAGGACAGCAACTATGGCTACACCTTC
D: .; size: .; J: TRBJ1-1; V: TRBV3-1/TRBV3-2; CDR3: CASSLARTEAFF; DNA: TGTGCCAGCAGCCTAGCTCGCACTGAAGCTTTCTTT
D: .; size: .; J: TRBJ1-3; V: TRBV7-2; CDR3: CASSSYRAGNTIYF; DNA: TGTGCCAGCAGCAGTTACAGGGCTGGAAACACCATATATTTT
D: TRBD2; size: .; J: TRBJ2-1; V: TRBV7-2; CDR3: CASRGFLTGGHNEQFF; DNA: TGTGCCAGCCGGGGCTTTTTGACGGGAGGCCACAATGAGCAGTTCTTC
D: .; size: once; J: TRBJ2-5; V: TRBV24-1; CDR3: CATSDDARGLETQYF; DNA: TGTGCCACCAGTGATGACGCCAGGGGTCTAGAGACCCAGTACTTC
D: .; size: few; J: TRBJ2-1; V: TRBV28; CDR3: CATRLGESSEQFF; DNA: TGTGCCACCCGACTAGGGGAGTCTTCGGAGCAGTTCTTC
D: TRBD2; size: .; J: TRBJ2-2; V: TRBV5-1; CDR3: CASSRTSGRGTGELFF; DNA: TGCGCCAGCAGCCGGACTAGCGGGAGAGGCACCGGGGAGCTGTTTTTT
D: TRBD2; size: .; J: TRBJ2-3; V: TRBV7-3; CDR3: CASSLRSSGSGDTQYF; DNA: TGTGCCAGCAGCTTAAGGTCTAGCGGGAGTGGTGATACGCAGTATTTT
D: .; size: .; J: TRBJ2-3; V: TRBV7-3; CDR3: CASSLSQNTDTQYF; DNA: TGTGCCAGCAGCTTAAGTCAAAACACAGATACGCAGTATTTT
D: .; size: .; J: TRBJ1-6; V: TRBV19; CDR3: CASRNRNYNSPLHF; DNA: TGTGCCAGTAGGAACAGGAACTATAATTCACCCCTCCACTTT
D: .; size: .; J: TRBJ2-5; V: TRBV5-6; CDR3: CASSLVNRKETQYF; DNA: TGTGCCAGCAGCTTAGTTAACAGAAAGGAGACCCAGTACTTC
D: .; size: .; J: TRBJ1-2; V: TRBV6-1; CDR3: CASSEDAGIGNYGYTF; DNA: TGTGCCAGCAGTGAAGACGCCGGGATAGGGAACTATGGCTACACCTTC